The table lists the clone carrying this T cell receptor (beta chain) with a count of one. No antigen is known for it. The record originates from a study of a mutant IDH1 vaccine in newly diagnosed glioma. As for the study in general: Vaccinations were initiated 4-6 weeks following radiotherapy alone, or were given together with temozolomide cycles. Findings and limits, study-wide: Pseudoprogression apparently lacked any relation to changes in top peripheral T cell clonotypes.

The germline V gene encodes CDR1 SGHTA and CDR2 FQGTGA. This CDR3 has 17 amino acids. V was clipped by 5 bases and J by 4 bases, with 18 bases between them. Time point meaning: week 11, during vaccination. Mutant IDH1 20-mer peptide, at 300 ug, made up each vaccine dose, with topical imiquimod. Repertoires were generated with immunoSEQ multiplex PCR, while TCRdb's copy carries only in-frame clones and drops some. This table holds roughly 130,000 clones, just under 80% found once. The sequence came from a man aged 35 to 55 with glioma. The sample was PBMCs, taken from a glioma patient whose treatment included an IDH1 peptide vaccine. V and J are TRBV7-3 and TRBJ2-6; the D gene is possibly TRBD1 (6 bases). CDR3 in DNA: TGTGCCAGCAGCACCCAAGGGGGAGCTGGCGGGGCCAACGTCCTGACTTTC. This translates into CASSTQGGAGGANVLTF.